This T cell receptor (beta chain) originates from a study of cytomegalovirus exposure and HLA in healthy donors. Study-level points and caveats: 164 TCR beta chains were listed as cytomegalovirus-associated. The authors later linked a missense DCLRE1C variant to TCR beta V- and J-gene trimming.

Use of 60 Vbeta and 13 Jbeta primers characterized the PCR. Profiling relied on immunoSEQ multiplex PCR, and the TCRdb table lists in-frame clones only, not all of them. The sample lists over 200,000 clones; approximately 84% were seen once. This clone was found once. The antigen is unknown. Sequencing was carried out using PBMCs. The TCR sequence derives from a woman aged 40 to 50 in good health and CMV-seronegative.

This CDR3 is CASSPRDRGNEQFF. CDR3 nucleotide sequence: TGTGCCAGCAGCCCAAGGGACAGGGGGAATGAGCAGTTCTTC. The chain recombines TRBV6-6 with TRBJ2-1; 11 nucleotides line up with TRBD1. The trim removed 6 bases at V and 7 bases at J, leaving 5 bases unmatched. The CDR3 runs 14 residues. Germline V gene data show CDR1 as MNHNY and CDR2 as SVGAGI (reference sequence).